One TCR beta chain is described in this entry. This clone was detected many times. The antigen this receptor binds is unknown. Per-nucleotide qualities are absent, and no much larger clonotype sits a single base away. The record originates from a study of shared clonotypes between healthy human individuals (dated by TCRdb to 2018 to 2021). Background on the whole study: The cohort included three men and a couple of women between 18 and 49 years of age. For each donor, CD4 naive and CD4 memory were each run on three plates, CD8 naive on two plates, and CD8 memory on one plate. To estimate repertoire size and how much clonotype sharing occurs between individuals, the study deeply sequenced the blood TCR repertoires of five healthy adults. Different laboratories and diverse techniques were used to prepare libraries and sequence TCR repertoires, to increase sequencing depth and limit assay-specific biases. Each donor's leukapheresis produced roughly between roughly 0.9 and 8.9 billion PBMCs.

Using the deep immunoSEQ assay, multiplex PCR amplified TCR CDR3 regions from genomic DNA. Extracted genomic DNA from each cell subset was spread evenly across all wells of several immunoSEQ 96-well plates, with each plate serving as a replicate. For sorted subsets, each replicate PCR was loaded with roughly 190 ng genomic DNA, equivalent to about 30,000 T cell genomes. Purified libraries were measured with a Qubit 3.0 fluorometer, size-checked on a Bioanalyzer 2100, and measured again with the KAPA Library Quantification kit. Every immunoSEQ 96-well plate was sequenced on a separate single-read 150-cycle Illumina NextSeq 550 flow cell. Under the source paper's analysis protocol: Because the immunoSEQ output included only junctional sequences and no quality scores, the filtering could not be the same as the filtering used for full-length reads. To assign V/J genes and CDR3, sequences were annotated against IMGT germline references using PyIR, a Python wrapper for IgBLAST v1.9. Reads with weak V/J assignments (E-value above 1e-6), missing CDR3, stop codons, out-of-frame junctions, or ambiguous translated residues were removed. V3J clonotypes were defined as sequences sharing an identical inferred V gene, J gene, and CDR3 amino acid sequence. To compute the percentage overlap between repertoires, the number of shared unique clonotypes was divided by the size of the smaller repertoire. Three approaches were used to assess repertoire richness: RTK rarefaction, the Chao1 estimator, and Recon v2.1 estimates of unobserved clonotypes. For all TCRbeta clonotypes obtained by the gDNA method from a few donors, generation probabilities were computed with OLGA. Sourced from immuneACCESS, this table was stored by TCRdb with only in-frame sequences that have V and J called. A share of the clones is absent; for the studies checked, an unresolved V gene accounts for under half, and the remainder has no known explanation. From that table come the V and J calls and clone size; the DNA was used to work out D and trimming. The sample table lists 100,000 to 120,000 clones, over 65% of them with a count of one. The ten largest clones add up to about 24% of the sample.

Healthy HIV-negative adults with no recently reported acute infections or vaccinations were included as donors. Every donor was a Caucasian adult residing in Nashville, Tennessee, USA. CD8 memory samples were composed of magnetically selected CD45RO+ cells combined with CCR7-negative CD45RA+ effector memory (TemRA) cells. Blood was obtained by leukapheresis, after which PBMCs were separated by Ficoll-Histopaque density gradient centrifugation and cryopreserved in liquid nitrogen vapor phase. Analytical flow cytometry was used to check the purity and quantity of every magnetically sorted T cell population. Each sorted fraction had its genomic DNA isolated and then quantified by UV absorbance on a Nanodrop 2000c. The junction carries 17 bases between V and J, which are trimmed by 5 bases and 4 bases respectively. CDR1 and CDR2, per the germline V gene (reference sequence), are PRHDT and FYEKMQ. Including the terminal cysteine and phenylalanine, the CDR3 comprises 15 residues. Only the CDR3 DNA stays, 45 bases, in frame from base 1.

What the study reported, not specific to this receptor: Naive subsets generally had larger estimated clonotype richness than memory subsets. Because the study included only a small number of donors, the genetic and exposure-history diversity represented was limited. Higher generation probabilities were observed for clonotypes shared by all four sorted-subset donors than for non-shared clonotypes. Pairwise subsampling indicated that sequencing depth was expected to affect the degree of clonotype sharing among donors. Even with the large sequencing depth, rarefaction of the sorted-subset datasets indicated that sequencing was incomplete. Across a handful of donors, about 4.5% of naive CD4, approximately 3.6% of naive CD8, 2.3% of memory CD4, and approximately 0.42% of memory CD8 clonotypes were shared. Only blood was sampled, and tissue TCR repertoires likely differ from those in blood.

The source is a woman aged 25 to 39 in good health. Sequenced material: memory CD8+ T cells sorted from blood. The cell subset or site label for this specimen denotes: CD45RO+ cells pooled with CCR7-negative TemRA cells. The chain is encoded by TRBV13 joined to TRBJ1-1; perhaps TRBD1 is the D gene, with 5 bases matching. The CDR3 reads as follows: CASSLEGHSATEAFF. Read as DNA, the sequence is TGTGCCAGCAGCCTCGAAGGACATTCTGCCACTGAAGCTTTCTTT.